This T cell receptor (beta chain) comes out of a study of radiotherapy plus CTLA-4 blockade in lung cancer. CDR1 MRHNA and CDR2 SNTAGT come from the germline V gene. The CDR3 runs 17 residues. V gave up 0 bases and J gave up 8 bases, with 23 bases separating them. General study findings and limits: An expansion of tumor-derived TCR clones occurred in blood after radiotherapy plus ipilimumab.

This clone was picked up a small number of times. Its antigen is as yet unknown. Sequencing was performed with immunoSEQ multiplex PCR; in TCRdb, only in-frame clones are kept and a portion is missing. Of 75,000 to 95,000 clones in the sample, more than 70% were seen once. The sequencing here drew on peripheral blood, taken from a patient treated with radiotherapy plus ipilimumab. This sequence originates from a human donor with non-small cell lung cancer that progressed on radiotherapy plus ipilimumab. This sequence joins TRBV6-4 and TRBJ2-7; tentatively, D is TRBD1 (7 bases). CDR3 loop: CASSDSIKDRRDLKQYF. For the CDR3, the DNA is TGTGCCAGCAGTGACTCGATAAAGGACAGGAGGGATCTGAAGCAGTACTTC.